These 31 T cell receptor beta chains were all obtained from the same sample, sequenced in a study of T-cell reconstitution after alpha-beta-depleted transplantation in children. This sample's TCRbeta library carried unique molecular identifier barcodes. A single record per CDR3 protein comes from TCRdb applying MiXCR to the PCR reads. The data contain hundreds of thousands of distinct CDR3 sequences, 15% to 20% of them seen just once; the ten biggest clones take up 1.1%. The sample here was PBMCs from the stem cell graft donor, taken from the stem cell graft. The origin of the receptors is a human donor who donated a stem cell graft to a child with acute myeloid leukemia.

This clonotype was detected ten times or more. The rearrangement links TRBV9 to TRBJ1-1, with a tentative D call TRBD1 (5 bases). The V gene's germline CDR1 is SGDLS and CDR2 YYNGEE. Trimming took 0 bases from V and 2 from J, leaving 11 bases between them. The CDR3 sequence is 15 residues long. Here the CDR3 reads CASSVGGSANTEAFF. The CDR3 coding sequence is TGTGCCAGCAGCGTAGGGGGCAGCGCAAACACTGAAGCTTTCTTT.

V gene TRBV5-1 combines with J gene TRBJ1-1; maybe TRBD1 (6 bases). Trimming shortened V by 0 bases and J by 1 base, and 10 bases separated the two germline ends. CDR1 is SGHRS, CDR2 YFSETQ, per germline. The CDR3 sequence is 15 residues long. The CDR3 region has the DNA TGCGCCAGCAGCTTGGGGGCAGGGGCGAACACTGAAGCTTTCTTT. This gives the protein CASSLGAGANTEAFF.

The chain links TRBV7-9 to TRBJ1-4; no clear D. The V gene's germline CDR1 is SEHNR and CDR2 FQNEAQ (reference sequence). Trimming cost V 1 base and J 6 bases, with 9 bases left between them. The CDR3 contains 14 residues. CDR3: CASSLGQAYEKLFF. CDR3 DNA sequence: TGTGCCAGCAGCTTAGGGCAGGCTTATGAAAAACTGTTTTTT.

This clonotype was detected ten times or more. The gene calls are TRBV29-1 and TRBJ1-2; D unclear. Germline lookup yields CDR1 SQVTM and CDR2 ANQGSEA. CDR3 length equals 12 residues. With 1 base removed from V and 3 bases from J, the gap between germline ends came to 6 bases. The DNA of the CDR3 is TGCAGCGTTGAAGGCCCAGACTATGGCTACACCTTC. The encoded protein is CSVEGPDYGYTF.

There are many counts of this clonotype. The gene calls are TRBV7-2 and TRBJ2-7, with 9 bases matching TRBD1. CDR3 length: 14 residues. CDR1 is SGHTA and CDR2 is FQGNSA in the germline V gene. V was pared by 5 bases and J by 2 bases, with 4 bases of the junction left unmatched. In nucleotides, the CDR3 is TGTGCCAGCAGCCCTCGGACAGGGGCCTACGAGCAGTACTTC. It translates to CASSPRTGAYEQYF.

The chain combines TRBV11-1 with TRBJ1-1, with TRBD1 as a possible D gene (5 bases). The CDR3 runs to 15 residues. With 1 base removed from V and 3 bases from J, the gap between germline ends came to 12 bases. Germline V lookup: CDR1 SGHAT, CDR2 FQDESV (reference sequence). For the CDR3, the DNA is TGTGCCAGCAGCTTAGTGGGGGAATTTCACACTGAAGCTTTCTTT. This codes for CASSLVGEFHTEAFF.

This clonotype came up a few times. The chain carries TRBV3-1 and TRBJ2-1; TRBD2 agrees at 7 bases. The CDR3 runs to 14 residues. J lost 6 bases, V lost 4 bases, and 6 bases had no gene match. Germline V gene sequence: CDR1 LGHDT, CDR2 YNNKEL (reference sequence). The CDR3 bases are TGTGCCAGCAGCCGAGCCGGGACTACCAATGAGCAGTTCTTC. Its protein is CASSRAGTTNEQFF.

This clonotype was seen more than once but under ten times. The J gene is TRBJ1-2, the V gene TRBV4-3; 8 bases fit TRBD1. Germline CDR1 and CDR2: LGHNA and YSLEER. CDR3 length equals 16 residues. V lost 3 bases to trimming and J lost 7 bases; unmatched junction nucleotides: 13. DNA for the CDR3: TGCGCCAGCAGCCACTCCTGGGACAGGAAAGGGTCTGGCTACACCTTC. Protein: CASSHSWDRKGSGYTF.

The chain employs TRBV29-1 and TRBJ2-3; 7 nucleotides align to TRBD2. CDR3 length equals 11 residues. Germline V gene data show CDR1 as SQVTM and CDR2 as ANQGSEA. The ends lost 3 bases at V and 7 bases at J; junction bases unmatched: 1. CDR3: CSVERGYTQYF. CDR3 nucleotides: TGCAGCGTTGAGCGGGGGTATACGCAGTATTTT.

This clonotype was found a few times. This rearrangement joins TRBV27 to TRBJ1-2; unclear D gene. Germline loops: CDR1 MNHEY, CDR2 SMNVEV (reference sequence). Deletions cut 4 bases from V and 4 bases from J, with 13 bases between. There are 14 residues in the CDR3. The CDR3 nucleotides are TGTGCCAGCAGTTCGAGTGAGTGGGCCTATGGCTACACCTTC. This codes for CASSSSEWAYGYTF.

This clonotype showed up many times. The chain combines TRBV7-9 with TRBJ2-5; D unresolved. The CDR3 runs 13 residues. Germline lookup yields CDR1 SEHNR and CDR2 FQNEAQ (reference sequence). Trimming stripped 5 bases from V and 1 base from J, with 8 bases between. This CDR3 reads CASSPRAQETQYF. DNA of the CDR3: TGTGCCAGCAGCCCCCGGGCCCAAGAGACCCAGTACTTC.

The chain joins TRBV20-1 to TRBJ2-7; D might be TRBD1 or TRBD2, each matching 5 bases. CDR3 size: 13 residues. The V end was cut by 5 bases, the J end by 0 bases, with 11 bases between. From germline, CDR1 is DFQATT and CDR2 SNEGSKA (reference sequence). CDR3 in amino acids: CSARRGTSYEQYV. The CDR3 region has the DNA TGCAGTGCTCGCCGAGGGACCTCCTACGAGCAGTACGTC.

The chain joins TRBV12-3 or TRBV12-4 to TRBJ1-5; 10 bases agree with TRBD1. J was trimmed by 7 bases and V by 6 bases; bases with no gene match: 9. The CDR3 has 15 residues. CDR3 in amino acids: CASSLSGTGDQPQHF. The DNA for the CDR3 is TGTGCCAGCAGCTTGTCCGGGACAGGGGACCAGCCCCAGCATTTT.

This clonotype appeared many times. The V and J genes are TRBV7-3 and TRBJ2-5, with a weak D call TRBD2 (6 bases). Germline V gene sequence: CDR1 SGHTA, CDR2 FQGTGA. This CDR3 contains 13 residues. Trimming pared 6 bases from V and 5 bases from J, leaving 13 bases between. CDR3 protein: CASSTGTGETQYF. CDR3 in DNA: TGTGCCAGCAGTACCGGGACTGGGGAGACCCAGTACTTC.

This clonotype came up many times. The CDR3 reads CASGRLAGAYSYNEQFF. The CDR3 nucleotides are TGTGCCAGCGGCCGACTAGCGGGGGCCTACTCCTACAATGAGCAGTTCTTC. The gene calls are TRBV6-1 and TRBJ2-1; 12 bases are a match to TRBD2. Germline lookup yields CDR1 MNHNS and CDR2 SASEGT. The length of the CDR3 is 17 residues. The V and J ends lost 8 bases and 0 bases, in that order; junction bases with no gene match: 8.

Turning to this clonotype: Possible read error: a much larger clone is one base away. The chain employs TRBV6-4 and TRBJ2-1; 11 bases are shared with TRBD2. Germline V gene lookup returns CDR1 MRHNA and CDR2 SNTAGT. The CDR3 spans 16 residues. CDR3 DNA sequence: TGTGCCAGCAGTTATCTTAGCGGGGGGGCCCGAAATGGGCAGTTCTTC. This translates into CASSYLSGGARNGQFF.

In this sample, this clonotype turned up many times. The CDR3 DNA reads as TGTGCCAGCAGTTCAGCGGGGAAGTTTGCACCCTACGAGCAGTACTTC. Residues: CASSSAGKFAPYEQYF. The J gene is TRBJ2-7, the V gene TRBV12-3 or TRBV12-4; 7 nucleotides match TRBD2. J lost 2 bases, V lost 4 bases, and 11 bases had no gene match. CDR3 length equals 16 residues.

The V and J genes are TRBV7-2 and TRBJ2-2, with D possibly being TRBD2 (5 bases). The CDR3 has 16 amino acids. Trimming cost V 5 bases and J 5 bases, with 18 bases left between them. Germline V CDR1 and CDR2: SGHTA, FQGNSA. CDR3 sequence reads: CASSPDGILPTGELFF. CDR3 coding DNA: TGTGCCAGCAGCCCAGACGGGATATTACCGACCGGGGAGCTGTTTTTT.

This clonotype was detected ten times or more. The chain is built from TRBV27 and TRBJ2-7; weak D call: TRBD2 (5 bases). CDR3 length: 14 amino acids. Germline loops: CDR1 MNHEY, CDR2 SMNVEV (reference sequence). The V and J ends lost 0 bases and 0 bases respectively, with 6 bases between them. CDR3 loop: CASSLSGDSYEQYF. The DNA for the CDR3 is TGTGCCAGCAGTTTATCCGGGGACTCCTACGAGCAGTACTTC.

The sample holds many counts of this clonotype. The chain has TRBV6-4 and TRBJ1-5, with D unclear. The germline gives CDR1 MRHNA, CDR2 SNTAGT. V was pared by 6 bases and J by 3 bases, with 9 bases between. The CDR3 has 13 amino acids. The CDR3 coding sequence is TGTGCCAGCAGCGCAGAGGCCAATCAGCCCCAGCATTTT. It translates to CASSAEANQPQHF.

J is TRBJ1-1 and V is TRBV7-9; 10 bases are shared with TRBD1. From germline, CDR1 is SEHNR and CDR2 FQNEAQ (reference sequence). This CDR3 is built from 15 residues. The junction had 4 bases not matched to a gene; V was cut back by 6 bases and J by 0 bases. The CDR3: CASRTGGEMNTEAFF. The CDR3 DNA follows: TGTGCCAGCAGGACAGGGGGCGAAATGAACACTGAAGCTTTCTTT. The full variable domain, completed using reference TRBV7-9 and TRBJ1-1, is DTGVSQNPRHKITKRGQNVTFRCDPISEHNRLYWYRQTLGQGPEFLTYFQNEAQLEKSRLLSDRFSAERPKGSFSTLEIQRTEQGDSAMYLCASRTGGEMNTEAFFGQGTRLTVV.

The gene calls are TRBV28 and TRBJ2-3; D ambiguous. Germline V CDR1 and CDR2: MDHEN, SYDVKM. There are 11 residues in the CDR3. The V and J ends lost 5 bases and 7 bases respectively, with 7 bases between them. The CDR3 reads CASSALNTQYF. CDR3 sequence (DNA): TGTGCCAGCAGTGCTTTGAATACGCAGTATTTT.

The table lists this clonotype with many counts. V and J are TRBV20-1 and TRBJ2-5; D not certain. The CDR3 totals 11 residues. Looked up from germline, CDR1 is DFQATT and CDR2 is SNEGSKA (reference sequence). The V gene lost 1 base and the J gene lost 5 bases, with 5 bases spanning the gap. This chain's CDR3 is CSARVGETQYF. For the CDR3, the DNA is TGCAGTGCTAGAGTGGGGGAGACCCAGTACTTC.

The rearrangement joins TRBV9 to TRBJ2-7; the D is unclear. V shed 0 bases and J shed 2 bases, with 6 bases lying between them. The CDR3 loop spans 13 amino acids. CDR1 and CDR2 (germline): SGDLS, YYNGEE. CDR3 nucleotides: TGTGCCAGCAGCGTAGGCAGCCCCTACGAGCAGTACTTC. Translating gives CASSVGSPYEQYF.

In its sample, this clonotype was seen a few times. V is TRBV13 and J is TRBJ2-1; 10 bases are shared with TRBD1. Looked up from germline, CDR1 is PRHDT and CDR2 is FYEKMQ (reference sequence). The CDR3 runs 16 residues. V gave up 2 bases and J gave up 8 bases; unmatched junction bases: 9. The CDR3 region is CASSLLAGTGADEQFF. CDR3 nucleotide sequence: TGTGCCAGCAGCTTATTAGCCGGGACAGGGGCCGATGAGCAGTTCTTC. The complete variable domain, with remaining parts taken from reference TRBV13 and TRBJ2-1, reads AAGVIQSPRHLIKEKRETATLKCYPIPRHDTVYWYQQGPGQDPQFLISFYEKMQSDKGSIPDRFSAQQFSDYHSELNMSSLELGDSALYFCASSLLAGTGADEQFFGPGTRLTVL.

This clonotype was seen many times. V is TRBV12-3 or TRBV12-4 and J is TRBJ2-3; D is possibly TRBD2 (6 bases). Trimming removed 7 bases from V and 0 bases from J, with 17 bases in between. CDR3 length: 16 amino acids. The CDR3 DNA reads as TGTGCCAGCACCACCCGCGGGGCTGCTAGCACAGATACGCAGTATTTT. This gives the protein CASTTRGAASTDTQYF.

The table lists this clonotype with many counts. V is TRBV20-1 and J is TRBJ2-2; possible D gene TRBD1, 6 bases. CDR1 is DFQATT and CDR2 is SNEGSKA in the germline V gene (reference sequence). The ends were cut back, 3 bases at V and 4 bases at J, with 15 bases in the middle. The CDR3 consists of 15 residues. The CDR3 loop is CSASPLGAITGELFF. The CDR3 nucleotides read TGCAGTGCTAGCCCCCTGGGGGCTATCACCGGGGAGCTGTTTTTT.

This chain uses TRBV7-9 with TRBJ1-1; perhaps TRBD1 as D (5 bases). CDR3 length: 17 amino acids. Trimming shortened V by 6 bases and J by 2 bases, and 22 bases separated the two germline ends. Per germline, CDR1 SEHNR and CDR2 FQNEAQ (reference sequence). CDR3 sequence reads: CASRPSGTRVPNTEAFF. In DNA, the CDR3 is TGTGCCAGCAGACCCTCCGGGACCAGGGTGCCTAACACTGAAGCTTTCTTT.

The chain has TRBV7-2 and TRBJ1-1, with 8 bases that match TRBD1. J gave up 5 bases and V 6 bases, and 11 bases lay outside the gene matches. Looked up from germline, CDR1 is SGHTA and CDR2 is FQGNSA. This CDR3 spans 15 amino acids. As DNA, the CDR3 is TGTGCCAGCAGACAGGGACAGGCGGAGGGGACTGAAGCTTTCTTT. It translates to CASRQGQAEGTEAFF.

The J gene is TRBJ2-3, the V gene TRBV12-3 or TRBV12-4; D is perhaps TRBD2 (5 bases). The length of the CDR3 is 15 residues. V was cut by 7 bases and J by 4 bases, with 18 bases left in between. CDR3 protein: CASIHGVEAADTQYF. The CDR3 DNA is TGTGCCAGCATCCACGGGGTTGAAGCAGCAGATACGCAGTATTTT.

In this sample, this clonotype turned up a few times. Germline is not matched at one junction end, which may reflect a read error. CDR3 amino acids: CASSPRDSEPAVF. The CDR3, as DNA: TGTGCCAGCAGCCCCCGGGACAGCGAGCCGGCGGTCTTC. V and J are TRBV7-3 and TRBJ2-1; TRBD1 matches at 7 bases. Per the germline V gene, CDR1 is SGHTA and CDR2 is FQGTGA. The CDR3 sequence is 13 residues long.